Listed below are T cell receptor beta chains from one sample, sequenced in a study of beta chain features in type 1 diabetes. This table comes from immunoSEQ multiplex PCR, and its TCRdb copy is limited to in-frame clones, with some not included. The data contain approximately 330,000 clones, approximately 10% of them singletons. Sequencing was carried out using naive CD4+ T cells from blood. All receptors come from a woman in her twenties or thirties in good health. CDR3s include the opening cysteine and the closing phenylalanine or tryptophan. Fields, in order: D gene, clone size, V gene, J gene, CDR3 protein, CDR3 DNA. A D gene is named only where the DNA matches it firmly. The size field is filled for only some rows; it gives once, few, many or a size class.

>NA|NA|TRBV29-1|TRBJ1-5
CSVEENRVRNQPQHF
TGCAGCGTTGAGGAGAACAGGGTACGCAATCAGCCCCAGCATTTT
>TRBD1|few|TRBV5-4|TRBJ2-3
CASSSEDRILSTDTQYF
TGTGCCAGCAGCTCCGAGGACAGGATCCTTTCCACAGATACGCAGTATTTT
>TRBD1|NA|TRBV9|TRBJ1-3
CASSPRTAGQVLSGNTIYF
TGTGCCAGCAGCCCCCGCACTGCGGGACAGGTTCTCTCTGGAAACACCATATATTTT
>NA|NA|TRBV30|TRBJ1-5
CAWSVSRRGGNQPQHF
TGTGCCTGGAGTGTAAGTAGGAGGGGAGGCAATCAGCCCCAGCATTTT
>TRBD1|NA|TRBV5-1|TRBJ2-3
CASSPDRSTDTQYF
TGCGCCAGCAGCCCGGACAGGAGCACAGATACGCAGTATTTT
>NA|NA|TRBV30|TRBJ1-2
CAWSVLGVGYGYTF
TGTGCCTGGAGTGTACTAGGAGTCGGCTATGGCTACACCTTC
>NA|NA|TRBV4-3|TRBJ1-2
CASSQDWGAGYGYTF
TGCGCCAGCAGCCAAGATTGGGGAGCAGGCTATGGCTACACCTTC
>NA|many|TRBV30|TRBJ2-4
CAWSVRRNIQYF
TGTGCCTGGAGTGTACGCAGAAACATTCAGTACTTC
>NA|few|TRBV2|TRBJ2-3
CASRVGQGADTQYF
TGTGCCAGCCGGGTCGGGCAGGGCGCAGATACGCAGTATTTT
>TRBD2|NA|TRBV7-2|TRBJ2-5
CASSKPGLAETQYF
TGTGCCAGCAGCAAACCGGGACTAGCGGAGACCCAGTACTTC
>NA|NA|TRBV10-3|TRBJ2-1
CAISIYNEQFF
TGTGCCATCAGTATATACAATGAGCAGTTCTTC
>TRBD2|NA|TRBV6-4|TRBJ2-2
CASSVGLAGASTGELFF
TGTGCCAGCAGTGTCGGGCTAGCGGGAGCTAGCACCGGGGAGCTGTTTTTT
>TRBD1|NA|TRBV4-3|TRBJ1-4
CASSQQLGQGNEKLFF
TGCGCCAGCAGCCAACAGTTGGGACAGGGGAATGAAAAACTGTTTTTT
>NA|NA|TRBV11-3|TRBJ2-1
CASSFGGVNEQFF
TGTGCCAGCAGCTTTGGAGGGGTAAATGAGCAGTTCTTC
>TRBD2|few|TRBV5-1|TRBJ2-1
CASSLTSGGYNEQFF
TGCGCCAGCAGCTTAACTAGCGGGGGGTACAATGAGCAGTTCTTC
>TRBD2|NA|TRBV9|TRBJ2-3
CASSGLSSGRGTDTQYF
TGTGCCAGCAGCGGCTTATCTAGCGGGAGGGGAACAGATACGCAGTATTTT
>NA|few|TRBV7-9|TRBJ2-1
CASSFYYNEQFF
TGTGCCAGCAGCTTTTACTACAATGAGCAGTTCTTC
>NA|NA|TRBV7-2|TRBJ1-5
CASSSRRLQPQHF
TGTGCCAGCAGCTCCAGGAGGTTGCAGCCCCAGCATTTT
>TRBD2|few|TRBV7-2|TRBJ2-7
CASSSRSGIVGEQYF
TGTGCCAGCAGCTCCCGAAGCGGGATAGTCGGCGAGCAGTACTTC
>NA|NA|TRBV7-2|TRBJ2-3
CASSFRIARPDTQYF
TGTGCCAGCAGCTTTCGTATAGCGAGACCAGATACGCAGTATTTT
>TRBD2|NA|TRBV2|TRBJ2-5
CASSEGRLAYETQYF
TGTGCCAGCAGTGAAGGGAGACTAGCGTATGAGACCCAGTACTTC
>TRBD1|NA|TRBV12-5|TRBJ2-5
CASGLGDRVEETQYF
TGTGCTAGTGGTTTGGGGGACAGGGTCGAGGAGACCCAGTACTTC
>TRBD2|few|TRBV13|TRBJ2-3
CASSLGTSGRLVDTQYF
TGTGCCAGCAGCCTAGGGACTAGCGGGAGATTGGTGGATACGCAGTATTTT
>NA|NA|TRBV28|TRBJ2-1
CASSLGVEQFF
TGTGCCAGCAGTTTAGGAGTTGAGCAGTTCTTC
>TRBD1|few|TRBV15|TRBJ2-1
CATSRVPGQGHYEQFF
TGTGCCACCAGCAGAGTACCGGGACAGGGGCACTATGAGCAGTTCTTC
>NA|few|TRBV7-9|TRBJ1-4
CASTRTDEKLFF
TGTGCCAGCACCAGGACAGACGAAAAACTGTTTTTT
>NA|few|TRBV5-1|TRBJ2-5
CASGLPGRQETQYF
TGCGCCAGCGGGCTCCCAGGCAGACAAGAGACCCAGTACTTC
>TRBD1|NA|TRBV7-9|TRBJ2-1
CASSPPPWTGLGNEQFF
TGTGCCAGCAGCCCACCCCCGTGGACAGGGCTGGGCAATGAGCAGTTCTTC
>NA|few|TRBV6-5|TRBJ2-7
CASSFRGTYEQYF
TGTGCCAGCAGTTTCAGAGGAACCTACGAGCAGTACTTC
>NA|few|TRBV28|TRBJ2-7
CASSLLLDSHEQYF
TGTGCCAGCAGTTTACTCCTAGATAGTCACGAGCAGTACTTC
>TRBD2|NA|TRBV7-2|TRBJ2-1
CASSLTSGRAREQFF
TGTGCCAGCAGCTTGACTAGCGGGAGGGCCAGAGAGCAGTTCTTC
>TRBD1|few|TRBV4-3|TRBJ2-7
CASSPDRVSYEQYF
TGCGCCAGCAGCCCCGACAGGGTCTCCTACGAGCAGTACTTC
>TRBD1|few|TRBV5-1|TRBJ1-1
CASSLVSGTGALNTEAFF
TGCGCCAGCAGCTTGGTGTCTGGGACAGGGGCTCTGAACACTGAAGCTTTCTTT
>TRBD1|few|TRBV10-3|TRBJ2-5
CAISRGTGNQETQYF
TGTGCCATCAGTCGGGGGACAGGCAACCAAGAGACCCAGTACTTC
>TRBD2|NA|TRBV4-2|TRBJ2-7
CASSQDGLAGFAYEQYF
TGTGCCAGCAGCCAAGACGGCCTAGCGGGATTCGCCTACGAGCAGTACTTC
>TRBD1|NA|TRBV7-2|TRBJ2-3
CASSLVGQGSTDTQYF
TGTGCCAGCAGCTTAGTGGGACAGGGATCCACAGATACGCAGTATTTT
>NA|NA|TRBV29-1|TRBJ1-1
CSVGPLSTGEAFF
TGCAGCGTTGGTCCCCTATCGACAGGAGAAGCTTTCTTT
>TRBD1|few|TRBV25-1|TRBJ2-5
CASSARGRRETQYF
TGTGCCAGCAGTGCAAGGGGGCGGAGGGAGACCCAGTACTTC
>TRBD1|NA|TRBV6-5|TRBJ1-1
CASSYSRQGTEAFF
TGTGCCAGCAGTTATTCCCGACAGGGAACTGAAGCTTTCTTT
>NA|NA|TRBV7-2|TRBJ1-4
CASSLAGGRVREKLFF
TGTGCCAGCAGCTTAGCGGGTGGCAGGGTGAGAGAAAAACTGTTTTTT
>NA|NA|TRBV5-1|TRBJ2-2
CASSLASPQNTGELFF
TGCGCCAGCAGCTTGGCTAGCCCCCAGAACACCGGGGAGCTGTTTTTT
>TRBD1|NA|TRBV28|TRBJ2-3
CASGTEYLPQYF
TGTGCCAGTGGGACAGAATACCTCCCTCAGTATTTT
>TRBD2|few|TRBV6-1|TRBJ2-7
CASSSRTSGYEQYF
TGTGCCAGCAGTTCCCGGACTAGCGGCTACGAGCAGTACTTC
>TRBD2|NA|TRBV19|TRBJ2-1
CASSGGRALSYNEQFF
TGTGCCAGTTCGGGCGGGAGGGCGTTGTCCTACAATGAGCAGTTCTTC
>TRBD2|few|TRBV28|TRBJ2-1
CASRYLGLEGNEQFF
TGTGCCAGCAGATATTTGGGACTAGAGGGCAATGAGCAGTTCTTC
>TRBD2|few|TRBV25-1|TRBJ2-6
CASSESSGTGANVLTF
TGTGCCAGCAGTGAAAGTAGCGGGACTGGGGCCAACGTCCTGACTTTC
>NA|few|TRBV27|TRBJ1-1
CASSLSPVGIMNTEAFF
TGTGCCAGCAGTTTATCCCCCGTCGGGATCATGAACACTGAAGCTTTCTTT
>NA|NA|TRBV15|TRBJ1-2
CATSRNRENYGYTF
TGTGCCACCAGCAGGAATCGGGAAAACTATGGCTACACCTTC
>NA|NA|TRBV18|TRBJ2-7
CASSPPSAGHYEQYF
TGTGCCAGCTCACCACCGAGCGCCGGACACTACGAGCAGTACTTC
>TRBD1|few|TRBV18|TRBJ2-7
CASSPGQDPYEQYF
TGTGCCAGCTCACCGGGACAGGACCCCTACGAGCAGTACTTC
>NA|few|TRBV18|TRBJ2-1
CASSHGHSNEQFF
TGTGCCAGCTCACACGGACACAGCAATGAGCAGTTCTTC
>NA|NA|TRBV5-1|TRBJ2-6
CASSPPTGSGANVLTF
TGCGCCAGCAGCCCCCCAACAGGGAGCGGGGCCAACGTCCTGACTTTC